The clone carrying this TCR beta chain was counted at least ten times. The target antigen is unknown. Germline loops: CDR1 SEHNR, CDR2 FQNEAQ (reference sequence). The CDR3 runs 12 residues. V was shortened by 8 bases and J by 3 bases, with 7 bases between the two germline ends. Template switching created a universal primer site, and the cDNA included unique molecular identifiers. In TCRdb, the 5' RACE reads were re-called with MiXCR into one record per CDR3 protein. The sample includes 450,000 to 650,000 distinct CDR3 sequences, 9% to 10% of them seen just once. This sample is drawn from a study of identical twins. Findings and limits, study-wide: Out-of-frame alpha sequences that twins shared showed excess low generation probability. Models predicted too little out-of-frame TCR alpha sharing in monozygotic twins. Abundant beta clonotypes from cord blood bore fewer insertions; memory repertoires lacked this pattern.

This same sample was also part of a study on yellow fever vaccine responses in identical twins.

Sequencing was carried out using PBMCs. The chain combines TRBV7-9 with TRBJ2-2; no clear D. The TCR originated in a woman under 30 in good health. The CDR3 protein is CASAGYTGELFF. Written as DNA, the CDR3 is TGTGCCAGCGCCGGATACACCGGGGAGCTGTTTTTT.